The rows below give T cell receptor beta chains drawn from one sample of a study of siplizumab effects on memory and regulatory T cells. Here immunoSEQ multiplex PCR was the method, and the copy in TCRdb shows in-frame clones only, minus some. The sample contains about 50,000 clones, roughly 97% of which appear only once. The sample comprised naive CD4+ T cells sorted from blood. The origin of the receptors is a human donor in good health. The conserved cysteine and the conserved F or W are not part of the CDR3 here. Fields, in order: V gene, J gene, CDR3 protein.

v_call: TRBV9; j_call: TRBJ2-1; cdr3_aa: ASSVESGRAGSYNEQF
v_call: TRBV5-8; j_call: TRBJ2-1; cdr3_aa: ASSLLRTSGIVYEQF
v_call: TRBV6-5; j_call: TRBJ2-7; cdr3_aa: ASSTITTYEQY
v_call: TRBV5-1; j_call: TRBJ1-2; cdr3_aa: ASSSLGETYGYT
v_call: TRBV19; j_call: TRBJ1-3; cdr3_aa: ASRSGSFSGNTIY
v_call: TRBV4-3; j_call: TRBJ2-7; cdr3_aa: ASSQDTGTAYEQY
v_call: TRBV11-3; j_call: TRBJ2-2; cdr3_aa: ASSLDKGRV
v_call: TRBV19; j_call: TRBJ2-7; cdr3_aa: ASSMTLSSYEQY
v_call: TRBV28; j_call: TRBJ2-3; cdr3_aa: ASSFWRLDPSTDTQY
v_call: TRBV28; j_call: TRBJ1-5; cdr3_aa: ASSSSQPQH
v_call: TRBV5-1; j_call: TRBJ2-7; cdr3_aa: ASSLGGTEPYEQY
v_call: TRBV5-8; j_call: TRBJ2-5; cdr3_aa: ASSGSIVETQY
v_call: TRBV5-1; j_call: TRBJ2-2; cdr3_aa: ASSLSYRGGRNTGELF
v_call: TRBV25-1; j_call: TRBJ2-6; cdr3_aa: ASSEFSGANVLT
v_call: TRBV20-1; j_call: TRBJ2-7; cdr3_aa: SARDKTQQY
v_call: TRBV10-3; j_call: TRBJ2-1; cdr3_aa: ASGTLRDEQF
v_call: TRBV11-3; j_call: TRBJ2-3; cdr3_aa: ASSSRRIADLWGTDTQY
v_call: TRBV29-1; j_call: TRBJ2-1; cdr3_aa: SVLPGLAGHNEQF
v_call: TRBV15; j_call: TRBJ2-3; cdr3_aa: ATSRGGAGGTDTQY
v_call: TRBV6-1; j_call: TRBJ1-1; cdr3_aa: ASSYSGYTEAF
v_call: TRBV6-1; j_call: TRBJ1-1; cdr3_aa: ASSEGVTEAF
v_call: TRBV7-2; j_call: TRBJ1-3; cdr3_aa: ASSLAGAGSGNTIY
v_call: TRBV19; j_call: TRBJ1-1; cdr3_aa: ASSVQGTNTEAF
v_call: TRBV5-1; j_call: TRBJ2-7; cdr3_aa: ASSLGNYEQY
v_call: TRBV30; j_call: TRBJ1-1; cdr3_aa: AWSVLPGNTEAF
v_call: TRBV29-1; j_call: TRBJ2-1; cdr3_aa: SVILAGQF
v_call: TRBV12-2; j_call: TRBJ2-3; cdr3_aa: ASRPRNGAGPPDTQY
v_call: TRBV7-2; j_call: TRBJ2-5; cdr3_aa: ASSWTVGPQY
v_call: TRBV23-1; j_call: TRBJ2-4; cdr3_aa: ASSRRFYIQY
v_call: TRBV19; j_call: TRBJ2-1; cdr3_aa: ASRADRDVNEQF
v_call: TRBV29-1; j_call: TRBJ2-5; cdr3_aa: SAVFRRDGGWETQY
v_call: TRBV18; j_call: TRBJ2-1; cdr3_aa: ASSPPLGLAGNNEQF
v_call: TRBV6-5; j_call: TRBJ2-1; cdr3_aa: ASSYPGHEQF
v_call: TRBV15; j_call: TRBJ1-5; cdr3_aa: ATMDPKGSNQPQH
v_call: TRBV21-1; j_call: TRBJ2-1; cdr3_aa: ASIILAGGPNEQF
v_call: TRBV28; j_call: TRBJ2-3; cdr3_aa: ASTSFPRLSTDTQY
v_call: TRBV6-6; j_call: TRBJ2-7; cdr3_aa: ASSYRAGGYEQY
v_call: TRBV27; j_call: TRBJ2-4; cdr3_aa: ASSLSGVNIQY
v_call: TRBV5-8; j_call: TRBJ2-5; cdr3_aa: ASSQRLGYQETQY
v_call: TRBV10-3; j_call: TRBJ1-1; cdr3_aa: AISESNSVNTGAF
v_call: TRBV27; j_call: TRBJ1-2; cdr3_aa: ASSYVQGAYGYT
v_call: TRBV19; j_call: TRBJ2-7; cdr3_aa: ASSVTGGYYEQY
v_call: TRBV6-1; j_call: TRBJ1-1; cdr3_aa: ASSRPGTEAF
v_call: TRBV4-1; j_call: TRBJ2-1; cdr3_aa: ASSGSQGSSYNEQF
v_call: TRBV6-5; j_call: TRBJ2-5; cdr3_aa: ASSPASYQETQY
v_call: TRBV7-3; j_call: TRBJ2-6; cdr3_aa: ASSLGGRGPSGANVLT
v_call: TRBV29-1; j_call: TRBJ2-6; cdr3_aa: SALAYSGANVLT
v_call: TRBV21-1; j_call: TRBJ2-7; cdr3_aa: ASSARYEQY
v_call: TRBV19; j_call: TRBJ2-3; cdr3_aa: ASSTDRIYTDTQY